This T cell receptor (beta chain) is drawn from a study of T cell changes during pregnancy in multiple sclerosis. The CDR3 has 15 residues. The V end lost 0 bases, the J end lost 9 bases, and 16 bases lay between the germline ends. The germline V gene encodes CDR1 SGDLS and CDR2 YYNGEE. Here immunoSEQ multiplex PCR was the method, and the copy in TCRdb shows in-frame clones only, minus some. The sample contains tens of thousands of clones, around 93% of which appear only once. The sequencing here drew on peripheral blood, taken in the second trimester of pregnancy. V and J are TRBV9 and TRBJ2-1, with D perhaps TRBD2 (6 bases). The receptor was isolated from a female donor in good health, enrolled as a control in a pregnancy study. The chain's CDR3 is CASSVGSTRFAEQFF. Here the CDR3 DNA reads TGTGCCAGCAGCGTAGGATCGACTAGGTTTGCTGAGCAGTTCTTC.